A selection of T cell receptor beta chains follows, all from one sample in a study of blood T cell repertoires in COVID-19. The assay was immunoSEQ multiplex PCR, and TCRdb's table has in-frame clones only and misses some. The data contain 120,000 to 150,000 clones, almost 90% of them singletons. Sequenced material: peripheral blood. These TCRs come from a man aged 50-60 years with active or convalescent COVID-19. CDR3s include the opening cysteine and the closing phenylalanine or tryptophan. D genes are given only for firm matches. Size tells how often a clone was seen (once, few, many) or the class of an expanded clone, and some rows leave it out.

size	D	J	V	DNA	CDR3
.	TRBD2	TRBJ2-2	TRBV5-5	TGTGCCAGCAGCGGGAGCGGGGCGAACACCGGGGAGCTGTTTTTT	CASSGSGANTGELFF
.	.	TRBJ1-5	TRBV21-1	TGTGCCAGCAGCCTGGGTCGGCGGGGAAGGGTTAGCAATCAGCCCCAGCATTTT	CASSLGRRGRVSNQPQHF
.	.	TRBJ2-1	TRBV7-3	TGTGCCAGCAGCTTAGGCCAGAACAATGAGCAGTTCTTC	CASSLGQNNEQFF
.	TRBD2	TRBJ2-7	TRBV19	TGTGCCAGTAGTCCAACGGGACTAGCGGGAAGGCAGTACTTC	CASSPTGLAGRQYF
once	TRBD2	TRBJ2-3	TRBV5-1	TGCGCCAGCAGCTTAAATCCTAGCGGCAGCACAGATACGCAGTATTTT	CASSLNPSGSTDTQYF
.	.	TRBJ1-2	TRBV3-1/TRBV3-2	TGTGCCAGCAAAGGGACACCCTATGGCTACACCTTC	CASKGTPYGYTF
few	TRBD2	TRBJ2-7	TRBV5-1	TGCGCCAGCAGCTCGACTAGCGGAGTAGTGAACGAGCAGTACTTC	CASSSTSGVVNEQYF
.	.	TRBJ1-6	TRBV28	TGTGCCAGCAGTTTATCCTCGACTTATAATTCACCCCTCCACTTT	CASSLSSTYNSPLHF
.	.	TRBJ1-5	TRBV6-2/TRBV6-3	TGTGCCAGCAGTTACGAGGTAGTAGATCAGCCCCAGCATTTT	CASSYEVVDQPQHF
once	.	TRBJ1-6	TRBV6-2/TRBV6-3	TGTGCCAGCAGCCGCCGATCGGGCTCCTATAATTCACCCCTCCACTTT	CASSRRSGSYNSPLHF
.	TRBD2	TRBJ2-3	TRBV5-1	TGCGCCAGCAGCTTCAGGCCGAGGGGACTAGCGGCCCGTAGCACAGATACGCAGTATTTT	CASSFRPRGLAARSTDTQYF
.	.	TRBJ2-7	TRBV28	TGTGCCAGCAGGTCTGGCGGGGGCGATAGTTACGAGCAGTACTTC	CASRSGGGDSYEQYF
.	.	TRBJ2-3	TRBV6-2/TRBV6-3	TGTGCCAGCAGTGTAAGGGACACTAATACGCAGTATTTT	CASSVRDTNTQYF
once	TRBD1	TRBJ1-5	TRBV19	TGTGCCAGTAACCGGCCAGAGCTAGACAGGGACTCTCGGCCCCAGCATTTT	CASNRPELDRDSRPQHF
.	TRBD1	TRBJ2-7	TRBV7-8	TGTGCCAGCAGCACCAGGACAGGACAGGGGATCAACGAGCAGTACTTC	CASSTRTGQGINEQYF
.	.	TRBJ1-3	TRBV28	TGTGCCGTGCGACAGGCTAGCTCTGGAAACACCATATATTTT	CAVRQASSGNTIYF
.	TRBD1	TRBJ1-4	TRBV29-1	TGCAGCGTGGAACCCCAGGGGGATAATGAAAAACTGTTTTTT	CSVEPQGDNEKLFF
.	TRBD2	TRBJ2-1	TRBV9	TGTGCCAGCAGCGAAGAACTAGCGGGAGGGTTCTACAATGAGCAGTTCTTC	CASSEELAGGFYNEQFF
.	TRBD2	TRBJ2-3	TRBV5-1	TGCGCCAGCAGACTAGCGGGAGTCGACACAGATACGCAGTATTTT	CASRLAGVDTDTQYF
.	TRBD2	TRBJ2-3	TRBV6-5	TGTGCCAGCAGCCCGCTAGCGGGAGTAACAGATACGCAGTATTTT	CASSPLAGVTDTQYF
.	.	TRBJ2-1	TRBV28	TGTGCCAGCAGTTTCATGGCACAGGGCGGCAATGAGCAGTTCTTC	CASSFMAQGGNEQFF
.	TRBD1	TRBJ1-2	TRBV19	TGTGCCAGTAGTCCCCGGGACAGTAGAGCTAACTATGGCTACACCTTC	CASSPRDSRANYGYTF
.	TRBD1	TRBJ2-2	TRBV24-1	TGTGCCACCAGTGATCTCACCGGCAGGGGGACCGGGGAGCTGTTTTTT	CATSDLTGRGTGELFF
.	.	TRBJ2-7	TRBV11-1	TGTGCCAGCAGCTTGTCGGGAAACGAGCAGTACTTC	CASSLSGNEQYF
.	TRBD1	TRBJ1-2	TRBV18	TGTGCCAGCTCACCAAGCCCGACAGGGATCTATGGCTACACCTTC	CASSPSPTGIYGYTF
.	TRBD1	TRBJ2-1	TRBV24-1	TGTGCCACCAGTGATTTGAGAGTGGGACAGGGGGCGCTCAATGAGCAGTTCTTC	CATSDLRVGQGALNEQFF
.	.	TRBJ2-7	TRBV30	TGTGCCTGGAGTGTCCAGACCTACGAGCAGTACTTC	CAWSVQTYEQYF
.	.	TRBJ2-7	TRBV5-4	TGTGCCAGCAGCTTGGTCGGGGGGCCCTACGAGCAGTACTTC	CASSLVGGPYEQYF
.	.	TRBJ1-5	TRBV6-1	TGTGCCAGCAGTGAAGTTTATAGCAATCAGCCCCAGCATTTT	CASSEVYSNQPQHF